The clone carrying this T cell receptor beta chain was found a few times. What it binds is not known. Trimming pared 6 bases from V and 8 bases from J, leaving 19 bases between. The V gene's germline CDR1 is SEHNR and CDR2 FQNEAQ (reference sequence). CDR3 length: 14 residues. These data are taken from a study of cytomegalovirus exposure and HLA in healthy donors. Study information: Approximately 190 million T cells yielded more than 90 million unique TCR beta sequences, as an earlier analysis found. Study findings and constraints: A classifier reportedly called cytomegalovirus status with high sensitivity and specificity. Productive status was seen about 90% or about 30% of the time for most TCR beta V segments in an earlier analysis.

The PCR had 60 Vbeta and 13 Jbeta primers. The table came from immunoSEQ multiplex PCR; TCRdb's copy has only in-frame clones and leaves some out. The repertoire holds more than 80,000 clones, with 60% to 80% as singletons. The clonotype was recovered from a middle-aged man in good health and CMV-seronegative. The sequencing input was PBMCs. This chain links TRBV7-9 with TRBJ1-1, with D hard to call. The CDR3 loop is CASSPIEAVEEAFF. The CDR3 DNA reads TGTGCCAGCAGTCCAATAGAGGCCGTTGAGGAAGCTTTCTTT.